This T cell receptor (beta chain) is drawn from a study of cytomegalovirus exposure and HLA in healthy donors. Study background: Early released data had about 85 million unique TCRs, all coming from HLA-typed donors. Notes on the study in general: An assumption of roughly uniform sequencing depth across donors underlay the presence/absence analyses.

As concerns this clone: As yet, its antigen is unknown.

CDR1 is SGHRS and CDR2 is YFSETQ in the germline V gene. There are 13 residues in the CDR3. The germline V and J ends were trimmed by 7 bases and 0 bases, with 10 bases remaining between them. PCR involved 60 Vbeta and 13 Jbeta primers. Produced via immunoSEQ multiplex PCR; TCRdb's table is partial and in-frame only. Of about 100,000 clones in the sample, roughly 71% were seen once. This clonotype was obtained from a man aged 50 or older in good health and CMV-seronegative. The chain employs TRBV5-1 and TRBJ2-5; the D gene is possibly TRBD2 (5 bases). Sequenced: PBMCs. In nucleotides, the CDR3 is TGCGCCAGCGCGGAGGTGAACCAAGAGACCCAGTACTTC. This codes for CASAEVNQETQYF.